The 29 T cell receptor beta chains listed next were all sequenced from one sample in a study of cytomegalovirus exposure and HLA in healthy donors. Primers for the PCR totalled 60 Vbeta and 13 Jbeta. Method: immunoSEQ multiplex PCR; TCRdb's copy keeps in-frame clones and lacks some. The sample carries approximately 170,000 clones, around 68% recorded once. The sample comprised PBMCs. All receptors derive from a middle-aged man in good health and CMV-seronegative.

The V gene is TRBV7-9, the J gene TRBJ2-3, with 9 positions matching TRBD2. Germline V gene sequence: CDR1 SEHNR, CDR2 FQNEAQ (reference sequence). The CDR3 totals 15 residues. The V segment lost 5 bases and the J segment 4 bases; nucleotides outside the gene matches: 7. The CDR3 sequence: CASSPRLAAPDTQYF. The CDR3 bases are TGTGCCAGCAGCCCTCGACTAGCGGCGCCAGATACGCAGTATTTT.

The chain couples TRBV7-6 to TRBJ2-1; 8 positions match TRBD2. The V gene's germline CDR1 is SGHVS and CDR2 FNYEAQ. This CDR3 is built from 20 residues. After removal of 2 bases from V and 8 bases from J, the junction contained 23 bases not matched to a gene. CDR3 DNA sequence: TGTGCCAGCAGCTTAAGAGTGTCACTAGCGGATACCAGGGCCATGGATGAGCAGTTCTTC. Translated: CASSLRVSLADTRAMDEQFF.

This clone was recorded a few times. V is TRBV4-1 and J is TRBJ2-2; TRBD1 is a possible D gene (6 bases). Between the trimmed V and J ends, which lost 2 bases and 6 bases, there was a span of 10 bases. Germline V CDR1 and CDR2: MGHRA, YSYEKL. The length of the CDR3 is 14 residues. The CDR3 DNA is TGCGCCAGCAGCCAAATCAGGGGCTCCGGGGAGCTGTTTTTT. Encoded protein: CASSQIRGSGELFF.

The chain has TRBV29-1 and TRBJ1-5, with 10 bases aligning to TRBD1. The CDR3 runs 13 residues. The V segment lost 6 bases and the J segment 2 bases; nucleotides outside the gene matches: 1. Looked up from germline, CDR1 is SQVTM and CDR2 is ANQGSEA. CDR3 amino acids: CSVGTGGNQPQHF. CDR3 nucleotide sequence: TGCAGCGTGGGGACAGGGGGCAATCAGCCCCAGCATTTT.

Notes on this clone: This sample also contains other DNA sequences that code for the same CDR3. This chain links TRBV5-8 with TRBJ2-2; TRBD1 aligns across 8 bases. V gave up 4 bases and J gave up 2 bases; unmatched junction bases: 16. Germline V gives CDR1 SGHTS, CDR2 YDEGEE. The CDR3 length is 19 residues. The CDR3 sequence: CASSHYLTGEWRNTGELFF. CDR3 nucleotides: TGTGCCAGCAGCCACTACCTGACAGGGGAGTGGCGAAACACCGGGGAGCTGTTTTTT.

This chain joins TRBV5-8 and TRBJ2-3; TRBD2 agrees at 7 bases. The trim removed 4 bases at V and 5 bases at J, leaving 7 bases unmatched. Per the germline V gene, CDR1 is SGHTS and CDR2 is YDEGEE. This CDR3 region has 14 residues. CDR3: CASSPRTRVDTQYF. The DNA of the CDR3 is TGTGCCAGCAGCCCGAGGACTAGAGTAGATACGCAGTATTTT.

The chain couples TRBV5-1 to TRBJ2-2; 7 bases are a match to TRBD2. Unmatched junction bases numbered 7, after V lost 4 bases and J lost 4 bases. The CDR3 has 15 amino acids. Germline lookup yields CDR1 SGHRS and CDR2 YFSETQ. The CDR3 region is CASSARERGTGELFF. In DNA form, the CDR3 reads TGCGCCAGCAGCGCGCGGGAGCGGGGCACCGGGGAGCTGTTTTTT.

This sequence joins TRBV5-1 and TRBJ2-5; 8 bases fit TRBD1. The trim removed 4 bases at V and 5 bases at J, leaving 13 bases unmatched. Germline assignment: CDR1 SGHRS and CDR2 YFSETQ. The CDR3 is 16 amino acids. The CDR3 loop is CASSPISRTGRETQYF. CDR3 coding DNA: TGCGCCAGCAGCCCTATATCCAGGACAGGGCGGGAGACCCAGTACTTC.

The gene calls are TRBV15 and TRBJ1-5; D may be TRBD1 (5 bases). The CDR3 sequence is 15 residues long. The V end was cut by 0 bases, the J end by 7 bases, with 13 bases between. CDR1 LNHNV and CDR2 YYDKDF come from the germline V gene (reference sequence). For the CDR3, the DNA is TGTGCCACCAGCAGAGATAACCAGGGAGGGCAGCCCCAGCATTTT. Amino acids: CATSRDNQGGQPQHF.

In this sample, this clone turned up a few times. The rearrangement uses TRBV7-2 and TRBJ2-5; 8 nucleotides match TRBD2. The CDR3 has 15 residues. Germline CDR1 is SGHTA and CDR2 is FQGNSA. After removal of 3 bases from V and 1 base from J, the junction contained 4 bases not matched to a gene. The CDR3 DNA is TGTGCCAGCAGCTTCAGTAGCGGGATCCAAGAGACCCAGTACTTC. As protein: CASSFSSGIQETQYF.

This clone was picked up one time. This chain links TRBV10-2 with TRBJ2-5; D gene uncertain. The CDR3 runs 15 residues. V gave up 2 bases and J gave up 1 base, with 11 bases separating them. CDR1 is WSHSY, CDR2 SAAADI, per germline. The CDR3, as DNA: TGCGCCAGCAGTGAGCCCGCCCGAGGCCAAGAGACCCAGTACTTC. This translates into CASSEPARGQETQYF.

This clone was counted only a few times. The V gene is TRBV7-2, the J gene TRBJ2-1; the match to TRBD2 covers 11 bases. The CDR3 runs 16 residues. Per the germline V gene, CDR1 is SGHTA and CDR2 is FQGNSA. Trimming removed 6 bases from V and 6 bases from J; junction bases left unmatched: 10. Here the CDR3 DNA reads TGTGCCAGCAGAGATCATAGCGGGAGGGCCCTCAATGAGCAGTTCTTC. It is translated as CASRDHSGRALNEQFF.

CDR3 amino acids: CASSGPGVMNTGELFF. The CDR3 DNA is TGTGCCAGCAGTGGCCCGGGGGTTATGAACACCGGGGAGCTGTTTTTT. The chain employs TRBV6-1 and TRBJ2-2, with D tentatively TRBD2 (6 bases). The CDR3 totals 16 residues. V lost 4 bases and J 1 base, leaving 13 bases between the germline ends. CDR1 is MNHNS, CDR2 SASEGT, per germline.

The chain is built from TRBV7-8 and TRBJ1-1; weak D call: TRBD1 (5 bases). Per germline, CDR1 SGHVS and CDR2 FQNEAQ. The CDR3 loop spans 15 amino acids. V dropped 7 bases and J dropped 7 bases, with 22 bases sitting between them. CDR3 in DNA: TGTGCCAGCACCTCAGGAGTAGGGGTTGTTGGTGAAGCTTTCTTT. It encodes CASTSGVGVVGEAFF.

V is TRBV2 and J is TRBJ2-4, with D uncertain. The ends were cut back, 3 bases at V and 1 base at J, with 13 bases in the middle. Looked up from germline, CDR1 is SNHLY and CDR2 is FYNNEI. The CDR3 is 16 amino acids. CDR3 in amino acids: CASSDSNLEAKNIQYF. CDR3 DNA sequence: TGTGCCAGCAGTGATTCCAACCTTGAGGCCAAAAACATTCAGTACTTC.

This clone showed up just once. This rearrangement joins TRBV10-3 to TRBJ1-1; 11 positions match TRBD1. CDR3 length: 14 residues. Germline trimming cut 4 bases from V and 4 bases from J; bases unmatched to any gene: 2. From germline, CDR1 is ENHRY and CDR2 SYGVKD. CDR3 bases: TGTGCCATCAGTGGGGACAGGGGGAGCACTGAAGCTTTCTTT. Translated, it gives CAISGDRGSTEAFF.

The V call is TRBV7-2, the J call TRBJ1-3; the D gene is possibly TRBD1 (5 bases). This CDR3 region has 17 residues. V was shortened by 5 bases and J by 1 base, with 18 bases between the two germline ends. Germline lookup yields CDR1 SGHTA and CDR2 FQGNSA. The CDR3 is CASSVVPAGGSGNTIYF. The CDR3 DNA is TGTGCCAGCAGCGTAGTACCGGCGGGGGGTTCTGGAAACACCATATATTTT.

This clone was seen more than once but under ten times. V usage is TRBV5-4 and J usage is TRBJ2-3, with 8 bases matching TRBD1. The V gene end was trimmed by 1 base and the J gene end by 5 bases; junction bases not matched to a gene: 6. This CDR3 is built from 15 residues. Germline V lookup: CDR1 SGHNT, CDR2 YYREEE (reference sequence). CDR3: CASSLTTGGIDTQYF. In DNA form, the CDR3 reads TGTGCCAGCAGCTTGACCACAGGGGGGATAGATACGCAGTATTTT.

This CDR3 reads CAGAARQGAGGYTF. CDR3 DNA: TGTGCCGGAGCCGCTAGACAGGGGGCAGGGGGCTACACCTTC. The V and J genes are TRBV6-5 and TRBJ1-2; TRBD1 aligns across 10 bases. Trimming at V came to 11 bases and at J to 8 bases, leaving 14 bases not matched to a gene. Germline V lookup: CDR1 MNHEY, CDR2 SVGAGI. This CDR3 has 14 amino acids.

The chain is built from TRBV2 and TRBJ1-5; no definite D call. This CDR3 contains 14 residues. V lost 4 bases to trimming and J lost 3 bases, with 10 bases between them. In germline, CDR1 is SNHLY, CDR2 FYNNEI. CDR3 sequence (DNA): TGTGCCAGCAGTGGACGGGGAATCAATCAGCCCCAGCATTTT. Encoded protein: CASSGRGINQPQHF. Variable domain in full (rest from reference TRBV2 and TRBJ1-5): EPEVTQTPSHQVTQMGQEVILRCVPISNHLYFYWYRQILGQKVEFLVSFYNNEISEKSEIFDDQFSVERPDGSNFTLKIRSTKLEDSAMYFCASSGRGINQPQHFGDGTRLSIL.

The sample holds one count of this clone. The genes are TRBV4-3 and TRBJ2-5; 9 positions agree with TRBD1. Germline trimming cut 1 base from V and 4 bases from J; bases unmatched to any gene: 7. This CDR3 is 16 amino acids long. Germline loops: CDR1 LGHNA, CDR2 YSLEER. CDR3 sequence (DNA): TGCGCCAGCAGCCAAGGGTGGGACAGGGAAGGAGAGACCCAGTACTTC. Encoded protein: CASSQGWDREGETQYF.

The V call is TRBV4-3, the J call TRBJ1-5, with no clear D. The germline CDR1 and CDR2 sequences are LGHNA and YSLEER. Between the trimmed V and J ends, which lost 0 bases and 0 bases, there was a span of 9 bases. The CDR3 loop spans 16 amino acids. CDR3 protein: CASSQDLTVSNQPQHF. DNA for the CDR3: TGCGCCAGCAGCCAAGATCTAACAGTTAGCAATCAGCCCCAGCATTTT.

This clone was seen a few times. At one end, the junction sequence differs from germline, possibly due to a read error. The chain carries TRBV7-9 and TRBJ2-5; D possibly corresponds to TRBD1 (6 bases). The CDR3 is made up of 17 amino acids. The germline gives CDR1 SEHNR, CDR2 FQNEAQ (reference sequence). CDR3 DNA sequence: TGTTCCAGCAGCCCAAACAGGGATTTAAGGAATGAAGAGACCCAGTACTTC. Translating gives CSSSPNRDLRNEETQYF.

The V call is TRBV19, the J call TRBJ1-5, with TRBD1 identical over 7 bases. The germline gives CDR1 LNHDA, CDR2 SQIVND (reference sequence). V trimming: 4 bases; J trimming: 6 bases; junction bases outside the gene matches: 6. CDR3 length: 14 residues. This CDR3 reads CASSTSTGAQPQHF. CDR3 bases: TGTGCCAGTAGTACCTCCACAGGGGCTCAGCCCCAGCATTTT. The complete variable domain, with remaining parts taken from reference TRBV19 and TRBJ1-5, reads DGGITQSPKYLFRKEGQNVTLSCEQNLNHDAMYWYRQDPGQGLRLIYYSQIVNDFQKGDIAEGYSVSREKKESFPLTVTSAQKNPTAFYLCASSTSTGAQPQHFGDGTRLSIL.

The chain combines TRBV2 with TRBJ1-4; 7 bases align to TRBD1. Germline V CDR1 and CDR2: SNHLY, FYNNEI. The V segment lost 10 bases and the J segment 8 bases; nucleotides outside the gene matches: 16. This CDR3 is built from 15 residues. This chain's CDR3 is CATRQGLALGEKLFF. DNA of the CDR3: TGTGCCACCCGACAGGGTCTGGCCCTAGGCGAAAAACTGTTTTTT.

This clone was counted a few times. V is TRBV7-6 and J is TRBJ1-1; TRBD1 matches at 9 bases. Germline values: CDR1 SGHVS, CDR2 FNYEAQ. The CDR3 is 18 residues long. Germline trimming cut 4 bases from V and 1 base from J; bases unmatched to any gene: 13. The CDR3 protein is CASSSPGTGSVSNTEAFF. The CDR3 DNA reads as TGTGCCAGCAGCTCTCCCGGGACAGGGTCGGTATCGAACACTGAAGCTTTCTTT.

This clone was found once. The chain couples TRBV9 to TRBJ1-6; tentative D call: TRBD1 (5 bases). V gave up 0 bases and J gave up 0 bases, with 7 bases separating them. CDR1 and CDR2 from the germline V gene are SGDLS and YYNGEE. The CDR3 has 16 residues. The CDR3 protein is CASSVGGDSYNSPLHF. The CDR3 DNA is TGTGCCAGCAGCGTAGGGGGGGACTCCTATAATTCACCCCTCCACTTT.

This clone was picked up a small number of times. The V call is TRBV6-5, the J call TRBJ1-1; no reliable D call. The CDR3 is made up of 13 amino acids. The germline V and J ends were trimmed by 6 bases and 1 base, with 9 bases remaining between them. Germline V gene data show CDR1 as MNHEY and CDR2 as SVGAGI. The CDR3 sequence is CASRPTANTEAFF. The CDR3 coding sequence is TGTGCCAGCAGGCCTACAGCGAACACTGAAGCTTTCTTT.

This clone was counted between two and nine times. The chain is built from TRBV7-2 and TRBJ1-5; 8 nucleotides agree with TRBD1. The CDR3 sequence is 15 residues long. Trimming took 5 bases from V and 5 from J; bases not matched to a gene: 8. Germline V gives CDR1 SGHTA, CDR2 FQGNSA. CDR3 nucleotides: TGTGCCAGCAGCAGCCCGGGACAGGAACATCAGCCCCAGCATTTT. Amino acids: CASSSPGQEHQPQHF.